The 10 T cell receptor beta chains reported below all come from one sample, sequenced in a study of cytomegalovirus exposure and HLA in healthy donors. PCR used 60 Vbeta primers and 13 Jbeta primers. Sequencing was performed with immunoSEQ multiplex PCR; in TCRdb, only in-frame clones are kept and a portion is missing. The sample records about 160,000 clones, roughly 71% being singletons. Sequences were obtained from PBMCs. These receptors were obtained from a woman between 45 and 65 years old in good health and CMV-seropositive.

V and J are TRBV6-6 and TRBJ2-7, with 7 bases fitting TRBD2. The V gene end was trimmed by 2 bases and the J gene end by 5 bases; junction bases not matched to a gene: 3. The length of the CDR3 is 13 residues. Germline V lookup: CDR1 MNHNY, CDR2 SVGAGI (reference sequence). DNA of the CDR3: TGTGCCAGCAGTTACGGGGGGGTGGACGAGCAGTACTTC. Its translation is CASSYGGVDEQYF.

In nucleotides, the CDR3 is TGCATGACAGGTACCTACAATGAGCAGTTCTTC. Its translation is CMTGTYNEQFF. This rearrangement joins TRBV29-1 to TRBJ2-1; D possibly corresponds to TRBD1 (6 bases). The CDR3 sequence is 11 residues long. Germline loops: CDR1 SQVTM, CDR2 ANQGSEA.

This clone has a handful of counts. The CDR3 nucleotides are TGTGCCAGCAACTCGAGGCCGGAGCGGGATGAAAAACTGTTTTTT. This codes for CASNSRPERDEKLFF. The chain couples TRBV5-8 to TRBJ1-4; D is unresolved. The CDR3 totals 15 residues. Trimming shortened V by 6 bases and J by 6 bases, and 18 bases separated the two germline ends. The V gene's germline CDR1 is SGHTS and CDR2 YDEGEE.

This clone turned up a few times. The J gene is TRBJ1-4, the V gene TRBV2; 7 bases map to TRBD1. CDR3 length: 17 amino acids. Germline V CDR1 and CDR2: SNHLY, FYNNEI. V was clipped by 7 bases and J by 1 base; unmatched bases: 12. The CDR3 DNA reads as TGTGCCAGCACTAACCGACTTAGACAGGGAACTAATGAAAAACTGTTTTTT. Its translation: CASTNRLRQGTNEKLFF.

The rearrangement links TRBV13 to TRBJ2-2; a possible D gene is TRBD2 (5 bases). There are 13 residues in the CDR3. Germline V gene sequence: CDR1 PRHDT, CDR2 FYEKMQ (reference sequence). Trimming stripped 3 bases from V and 5 bases from J, with 7 bases between. The CDR3 sequence: CASSFRGTGELFF. The CDR3 DNA follows: TGTGCCAGCAGCTTTCGAGGGACCGGGGAGCTGTTTTTT.

This clone was recorded once. The chain recombines TRBV2 with TRBJ1-2; D unresolved. The V and J ends lost 5 bases and 0 bases respectively, with 13 bases between them. Germline loops: CDR1 SNHLY, CDR2 FYNNEI. The CDR3 runs 15 residues. The CDR3, as DNA: TGTGCCAGCAGTCTTCTCGGAGTATCTAACTATGGCTACACCTTC. Encoded protein: CASSLLGVSNYGYTF.

The gene calls are TRBV5-4 and TRBJ2-1; weak D call: TRBD1 (6 bases). V lost 4 bases and J 3 bases, leaving 14 bases between the germline ends. Per the germline V gene, CDR1 is SGHNT and CDR2 is YYREEE (reference sequence). This CDR3 spans 15 amino acids. The CDR3 sequence: CASSVGDTIYNEQFF. The CDR3 DNA sequence: TGTGCCAGCAGCGTGGGGGACACTATCTACAATGAGCAGTTCTTC.

The V call is TRBV7-2, the J call TRBJ2-5, with 9 bases identical to TRBD2. Trimming cost V 5 bases and J 5 bases; bases outside gene matches: 12. CDR3 size: 16 residues. CDR1 is SGHTA, CDR2 FQGNSA, per germline. The CDR3, as DNA: TGTGCCAGCAGCCCCAGGCTAGCGGGGTGGGTGGAGACCCAGTACTTC. Residues: CASSPRLAGWVETQYF.

This CDR3 is CATSGGFTDTQYF. The CDR3 DNA sequence: TGCGCCACTAGCGGGGGGTTCACAGATACGCAGTATTTT. The genes are TRBV5-1 and TRBJ2-3; 11 nucleotides align to TRBD2. Per germline, CDR1 SGHRS and CDR2 YFSETQ. This CDR3 contains 13 residues. The V gene end was trimmed by 9 bases and the J gene end by 2 bases; junction bases not matched to a gene: 2.

The chain couples TRBV5-1 to TRBJ1-1; 7 bases line up with TRBD1. Losses at the gene ends were 4 bases for V and 1 base for J; bases not matched to a gene: 13. Per the germline V gene, CDR1 is SGHRS and CDR2 is YFSETQ. This CDR3 comprises 17 residues. This CDR3 reads CASSVTGSSAGNTEAFF. The CDR3, as DNA: TGCGCCAGCAGCGTGACAGGGAGCAGCGCCGGGAACACTGAAGCTTTCTTT.